This record covers a single T cell receptor beta chain. Data came from immunoSEQ multiplex PCR; TCRdb stores just in-frame clones and leaves some out. The table has about 86,000 clones, around 80% seen once. Looked up from germline, CDR1 is LGHDT and CDR2 is YNNKEL (reference sequence). V lost 4 bases and J lost 0; bases outside the gene matches: 2. The CDR3 length is 15 residues. This sample is part of a study of blood T cell repertoires in COVID-19. As for the study in general: COVID-19 samples collected from the United States, Italy and Spain covered acute and convalescent phases.

Sequenced sample: peripheral blood. V and J are TRBV3-1 (or the pseudogene TRBV3-2) and TRBJ1-5, with 8 bases aligning to TRBD1. The sequence derives from a woman of 80 years or more with acute or convalescent COVID-19. CDR3 protein: CASSPQGASNQPQHF. CDR3 sequence (DNA): TGTGCCAGCAGCCCGCAGGGGGCTAGCAATCAGCCCCAGCATTTT.